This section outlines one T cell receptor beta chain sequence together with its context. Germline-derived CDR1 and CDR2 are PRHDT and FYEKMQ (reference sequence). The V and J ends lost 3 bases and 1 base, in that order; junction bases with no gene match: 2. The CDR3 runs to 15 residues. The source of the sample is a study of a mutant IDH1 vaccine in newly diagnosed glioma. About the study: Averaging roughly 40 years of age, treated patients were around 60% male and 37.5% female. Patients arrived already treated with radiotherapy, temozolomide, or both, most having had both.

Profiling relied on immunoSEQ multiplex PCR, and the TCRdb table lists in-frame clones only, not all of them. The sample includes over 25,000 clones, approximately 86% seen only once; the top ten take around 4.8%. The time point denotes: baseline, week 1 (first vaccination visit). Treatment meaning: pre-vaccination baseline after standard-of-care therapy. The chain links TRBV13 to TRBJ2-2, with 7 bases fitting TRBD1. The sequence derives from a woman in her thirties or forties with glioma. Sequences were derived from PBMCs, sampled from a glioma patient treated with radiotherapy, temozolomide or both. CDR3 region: CASSLWTGNTGELFF. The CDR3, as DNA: TGTGCCAGCAGCTTGTGGACAGGGAACACCGGGGAGCTGTTTTTT.